This is a list of T cell receptor beta chains from one sample in a study of beta chain features in type 1 diabetes. Some clones are missing from TCRdb's copy, which holds only in-frame ones; the method was immunoSEQ multiplex PCR. Among almost 350,000 clones listed, 7.5% to 9% were seen once. The material sequenced was central memory CD4+ T cells from blood. The receptors derive from a woman under 30 in good health. Each CDR3 is given with its conserved first and last residue. D genes are given only for firm matches. The size entry is marked missing in some rows and otherwise reads once, few, many or a size class.

size	length	D	V	J	DNA	CDR3
few	13	TRBD1	TRBV2	TRBJ2-1	TGTGCCAGCAGTCGGACAGGGTTCAATGAGCAGTTCTTC	CASSRTGFNEQFF
many	14	NA	TRBV7-9	TRBJ2-4	TGTGCCAGCAGCTTAGCAGGCACCGAAAACATTCAGTACTTC	CASSLAGTENIQYF
few	14	TRBD2	TRBV2	TRBJ2-3	TGTGCCAGCAGACTAGCGGGTAGCACAGATACGCAGTATTTT	CASRLAGSTDTQYF
few	14	NA	TRBV5-6	TRBJ2-3	TGTGCCAGCAGCCTTGCGGGGTCCCCAGATACGCAGTATTTT	CASSLAGSPDTQYF
few	17	TRBD2	TRBV7-8	TRBJ2-1	TGTGCCAGCAGCTTATTGGGTGGAGGACTAGCGATAGCATTGCAGTTCTTC	CASSLLGGGLAIALQFF
NA	19	TRBD2	TRBV27	TRBJ2-2	TGTGCCAGCAGTTCCCAAAGATCACGGACTAGCCGCCGCGCCGGGGAGCTGTTTTTT	CASSSQRSRTSRRAGELFF
few	16	TRBD1	TRBV5-1	TRBJ2-5	TGCGCCAGCAGCGAGGGACAGGGCTTTGATCAAGAGACCCAGTACTTC	CASSEGQGFDQETQYF
NA	15	NA	TRBV18	TRBJ2-7	TGTGCCAGCTCACCGTTGAGGGGCTCCTCCTACGAGCAGTACTTC	CASSPLRGSSYEQYF
NA	14	TRBD1	TRBV4-3	TRBJ1-1	TGCGCCAGCACCCTGGGACAGGGGGCTACTGAAGCTTTCTTT	CASTLGQGATEAFF
few	13	NA	TRBV5-6	TRBJ2-7	TGTGCCAGCAGCCCCGACACAGCCTACGAGCAGTACTTC	CASSPDTAYEQYF
many	16	TRBD1	TRBV2	TRBJ2-1	TGTGCCAGCAGGGAGCTTGACAGGGAAGCCTACAATGAGCAGTTCTTC	CASRELDREAYNEQFF
NA	12	TRBD2	TRBV29-1	TRBJ2-7	TGCAGCGTCGGGACTAGCTCCTACGAGCAGTACTTC	CSVGTSSYEQYF
NA	16	NA	TRBV6-1	TRBJ2-2	TGTGCCAGCAGTGAACGGGGCGGGGGCCTCACCGGGGAGCTGTTTTTT	CASSERGGGLTGELFF
few	15	TRBD2	TRBV7-2	TRBJ2-5	TGTGCCAGCAGCTTCTTAGCGGGAGGTCCGAAGACCCAGTACTTC	CASSFLAGGPKTQYF
NA	14	TRBD2	TRBV28	TRBJ2-5	TGTGCCAGCAGTTTGGGACTACGTTCAGAGACCCAGTACTTC	CASSLGLRSETQYF
NA	15	NA	TRBV4-1	TRBJ2-7	TGCGCCAGCAGCCTAAGGGAAATTGGGGGCTACGAGCAGTACTTC	CASSLREIGGYEQYF
NA	14	NA	TRBV6-4	TRBJ2-3	TGTGCCAGCAAACAGGACTACTCCACAGATACGCAGTATTTT	CASKQDYSTDTQYF
NA	15	NA	TRBV4-3	TRBJ2-7	TGCGCCAGCAGCCAAGATCGGTACCGGGACGCCGAGCAGTACTTC	CASSQDRYRDAEQYF
many	15	NA	TRBV10-3	TRBJ2-6	TGTGCCATCAGACGAGGGGGTACTGGGGCCAACGTCCTGACTTTC	CAIRRGGTGANVLTF
few	16	NA	TRBV7-8	TRBJ2-1	TGTGCCAGCAGCTTAGCTCTATTATTGGTGGGCAATGAGCAGTTCTTC	CASSLALLLVGNEQFF
few	13	NA	TRBV2	TRBJ2-7	TGTGCCAGCAGTGAGACAGAACAGGGGAGGGAGTACTTC	CASSETEQGREYF
NA	15	TRBD1	TRBV7-2	TRBJ2-1	TGTGCCAGCAGCTTGTCCGGGACAGGGGGCCCTCAGCAGTTCTTC	CASSLSGTGGPQQFF
few	15	TRBD1	TRBV5-1	TRBJ1-2	TGCGCCAGCAGCAGAGACAGGGCCAGTAACTATGGCTACACCTTC	CASSRDRASNYGYTF
few	13	TRBD1	TRBV18	TRBJ1-2	TGTGCCAGCTCACCGGACAGGTACTATGGCTACACCTTC	CASSPDRYYGYTF
NA	14	NA	TRBV29-1	TRBJ2-2	TGCAGCGTTTTGGGGGAGGCGAACACCGGGGAGCTGTTTTTT	CSVLGEANTGELFF
NA	16	TRBD1	TRBV18	TRBJ2-3	TGTGCCAGCTCACCGAGACGGACAGGGGACACAGATACGCAGTATTTT	CASSPRRTGDTDTQYF
NA	14	NA	TRBV7-9	TRBJ2-2	TGTGCCAGCAGCTTAGACGTGAACACCGGGGAGCTGTTTTTT	CASSLDVNTGELFF
few	15	TRBD1	TRBV7-9	TRBJ1-4	TGTGCCAGCAGCTTAGGCGGACAGGGGTGGGAAAAACTGTTTTTT	CASSLGGQGWEKLFF
few	13	NA	TRBV7-2	TRBJ2-1	TGTGCCAGCAGCTTAACGAGGCAGGATGAGCAGTTCTTC	CASSLTRQDEQFF
NA	13	NA	TRBV11-3	TRBJ1-2	TGTGCCAGCAGCTTATACTCGAACTATGGCTACACCTTC	CASSLYSNYGYTF
many	14	NA	TRBV7-2	TRBJ2-2	TGTGCCAGCAGCTTAGCTGGGGGCACCGGGGAGCTGTTTTTT	CASSLAGGTGELFF
NA	14	NA	TRBV11-2	TRBJ2-1	TGTGCCAGCAGCTTGAATATGGGAGGCTTGGAGCAGTTCTTC	CASSLNMGGLEQFF
few	14	TRBD1	TRBV29-1	TRBJ2-2	TGCAGCGTCCAACGTAATACAGGGGCCGGGGAGCTGTTTTTT	CSVQRNTGAGELFF
few	14	TRBD2	TRBV7-2	TRBJ2-1	TGTGCCAGCAGCCCATTCGGACTAGCGTATGAGCAGTTCTTC	CASSPFGLAYEQFF
NA	16	TRBD2	TRBV4-2	TRBJ2-3	TGTGCCAGCAGCCAAATGACTAGCGGGAGGACAGATACGCAGTATTTT	CASSQMTSGRTDTQYF
NA	13	NA	TRBV7-2	TRBJ1-4	TGTGCCAGCAGCTCCGGACAGAATGAAAAACTGTTTTTT	CASSSGQNEKLFF
NA	16	NA	TRBV5-1	TRBJ2-3	TGCGCCAGCAGCTTGGCCGACAGCATTAGCACAGATACGCAGTATTTT	CASSLADSISTDTQYF
few	13	NA	TRBV6-5	TRBJ2-4	TGTGCCAGCAGCCGCCCTGACTCGGACATTCAGTACTTC	CASSRPDSDIQYF
NA	13	NA	TRBV10-1	TRBJ2-3	TGCGCCAGCCAGGTCCAGACGGGAGATACGCAGTATTTT	CASQVQTGDTQYF
few	15	NA	TRBV5-4	TRBJ2-7	TGTGCCAGCAGCTTGGGCGGACAGACCCCTAACGAGCAGTACTTC	CASSLGGQTPNEQYF
many	14	NA	TRBV18	TRBJ1-1	TGTGCCAGCTCACCATCCTCAGGGAACACTGAAGCTTTCTTT	CASSPSSGNTEAFF
NA	14	NA	TRBV15	TRBJ2-3	TGTGCCACCAGCACAGGACTCAACACAGATACGCAGTATTTT	CATSTGLNTDTQYF
few	13	NA	TRBV28	TRBJ2-1	TGTGCCAGCAACACCCCCTCCTACAATGAGCAGTTCTTC	CASNTPSYNEQFF
few	14	NA	TRBV19	TRBJ1-5	TGTGCCAGTAGTGCCGAAGATTATAATCAGCCCCAGCATTTT	CASSAEDYNQPQHF